Sequencing of this T cell receptor beta chain was carried out in a study of blood T cell repertoires in COVID-19. This table comes from immunoSEQ multiplex PCR, and its TCRdb copy is limited to in-frame clones, with some not included. In the table there are about 400,000 clones, 86% of which are singletons. With 5 bases clipped from V and 7 bases from J, the junction kept 9 bases outside the gene matches. The CDR3 consists of 14 residues. CDR1 is MDHEN, CDR2 SYDVKM, per germline. The sequence was obtained from a woman aged 25 to 45 with active or convalescent COVID-19. The chain is built from TRBV28 and TRBJ2-7; 9 nucleotides line up with TRBD1. Sequences were obtained from peripheral blood. This CDR3 reads CASSTGGSAYEQYF. CDR3 bases: TGTGCCAGCAGTACAGGGGGCTCTGCGTATGAGCAGTACTTC.